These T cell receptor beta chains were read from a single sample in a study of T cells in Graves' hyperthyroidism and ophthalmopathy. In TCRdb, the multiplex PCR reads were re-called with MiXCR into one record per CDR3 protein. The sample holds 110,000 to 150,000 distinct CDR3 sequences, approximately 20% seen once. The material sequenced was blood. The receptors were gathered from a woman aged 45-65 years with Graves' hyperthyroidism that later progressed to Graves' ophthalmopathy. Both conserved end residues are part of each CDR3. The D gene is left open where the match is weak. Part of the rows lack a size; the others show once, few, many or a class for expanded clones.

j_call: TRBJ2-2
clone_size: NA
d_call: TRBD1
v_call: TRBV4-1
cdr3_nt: TGCGCCAGCAGCCTCGGACAGGGGATCACCGGGGAGCTGTTTTTT
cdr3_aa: CASSLGQGITGELFF

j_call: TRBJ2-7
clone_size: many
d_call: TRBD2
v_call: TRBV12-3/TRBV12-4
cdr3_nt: TGTGCCAGCAGGTTAAGCGGGAGTTATCACGAGCAGTACTTC
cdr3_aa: CASRLSGSYHEQYF

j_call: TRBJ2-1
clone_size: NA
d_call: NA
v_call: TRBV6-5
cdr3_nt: TGTGCCAGCAGTTCTCAGCCTCTCTCCTACAATGAGCAGTTCTTC
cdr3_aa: CASSSQPLSYNEQFF

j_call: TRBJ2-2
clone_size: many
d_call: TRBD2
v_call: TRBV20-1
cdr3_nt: TGCAGTGCTAGAGGGGGGGCGCGAGCGGGAGGTAACACCGGGGAGCTGTTTTTT
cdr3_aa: CSARGGARAGGNTGELFF

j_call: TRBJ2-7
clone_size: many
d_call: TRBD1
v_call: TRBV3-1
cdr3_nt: TGTGCCAGCAGCCAAGCTCCCGGGACAGGGTCTTACGAGCAGTACTTC
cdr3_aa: CASSQAPGTGSYEQYF

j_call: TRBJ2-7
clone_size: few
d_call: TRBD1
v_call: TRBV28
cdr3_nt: TGTGCCAGCAGTGACAGGGGAAGCTCCTACGAGCAGTACTTC
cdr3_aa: CASSDRGSSYEQYF

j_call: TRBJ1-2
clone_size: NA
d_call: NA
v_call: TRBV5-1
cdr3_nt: TGCGCCAGCAGCTTAGGAGGGGGTGGCTACACCTTC
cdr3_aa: CASSLGGGGYTF

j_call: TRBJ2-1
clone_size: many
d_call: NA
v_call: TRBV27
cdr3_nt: TGTGCCAGCAGTTTATACCCCAATGAGCAGTTCTTC
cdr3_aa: CASSLYPNEQFF

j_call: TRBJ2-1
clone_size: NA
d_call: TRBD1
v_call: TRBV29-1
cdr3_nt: TGCAGCGTTGAAAGGGGGCGCAAGGGTGAGCAGTTCTTC
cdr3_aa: CSVERGRKGEQFF

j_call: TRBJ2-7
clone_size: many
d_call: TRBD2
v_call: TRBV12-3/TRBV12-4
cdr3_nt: TGTGCCAGCAGTTTCCCGTTAGCGGGAGCCAACTACGAGCAGTACTTC
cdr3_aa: CASSFPLAGANYEQYF

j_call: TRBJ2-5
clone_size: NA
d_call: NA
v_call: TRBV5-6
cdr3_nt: TGTGCCAGCAGCTTGCCCCCTCGGGAGACCCAGTACTTC
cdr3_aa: CASSLPPRETQYF

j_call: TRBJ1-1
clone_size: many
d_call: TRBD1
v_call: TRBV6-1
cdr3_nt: TGTGCCAGCAGTGAAGTTCAACGGACAGGCCAGAACACTGAAGCCTTCTTT
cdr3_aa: CASSEVQRTGQNTEAFF

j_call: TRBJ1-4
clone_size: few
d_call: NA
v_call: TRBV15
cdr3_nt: TGTGCCACCAGCAGAGTGAACAGTGAAGGGCAAAAACTGTTTTTT
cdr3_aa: CATSRVNSEGQKLFF

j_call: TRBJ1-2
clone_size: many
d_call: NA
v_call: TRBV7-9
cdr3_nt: TGTGCCAGCACCGATGGGGGCTCTGGCTATGGCTACACCTTC
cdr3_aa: CASTDGGSGYGYTF

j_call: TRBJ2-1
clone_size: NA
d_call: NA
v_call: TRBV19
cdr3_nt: TGTGCCAGTAGTGCCCTCCCCAGCTCCTACAATGAGCAGTTCTTC
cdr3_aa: CASSALPSSYNEQFF

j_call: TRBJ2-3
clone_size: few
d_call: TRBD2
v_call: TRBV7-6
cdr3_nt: TGTGCCAGCGGGGGTGTAGCGGGAGGTGTGACAGATACGCAGTATTTT
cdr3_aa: CASGGVAGGVTDTQYF

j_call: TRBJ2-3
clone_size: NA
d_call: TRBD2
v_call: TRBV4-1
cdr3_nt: TGCGCCAGCAGCCAAGGGGGTTTAGCGGGCCTCACAGATACGCAGTATTTT
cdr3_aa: CASSQGGLAGLTDTQYF

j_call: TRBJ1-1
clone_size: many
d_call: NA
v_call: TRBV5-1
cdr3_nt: TGCGCCAGCAGCTTGGTCTCTGGTGGGACTGAAGCTTTCTTT
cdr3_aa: CASSLVSGGTEAFF

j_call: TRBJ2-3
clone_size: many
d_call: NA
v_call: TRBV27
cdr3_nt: TGTGCCAGCAGTCCGCGGGTTTCCTTAGGAGAAGATACGCAGTATTTT
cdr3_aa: CASSPRVSLGEDTQYF

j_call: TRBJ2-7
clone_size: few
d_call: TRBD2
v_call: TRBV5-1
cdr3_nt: TGCGCCAGCAGCTTGGGGCGAGCCGGGACTAGCGGGAGGCGAGACTCCTACGAGCAGTACTTC
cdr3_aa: CASSLGRAGTSGRRDSYEQYF

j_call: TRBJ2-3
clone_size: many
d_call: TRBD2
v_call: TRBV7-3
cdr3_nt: TGTGCCAGCAGCCGAGGCGGGGGTAGCGATACGCAGTATTTT
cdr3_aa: CASSRGGGSDTQYF

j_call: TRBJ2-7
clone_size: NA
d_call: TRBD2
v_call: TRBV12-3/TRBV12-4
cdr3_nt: TGTGCCAGCAGTTTATCCGGGACTAGCGGTCTGAGGAACGAGCAGTACTTC
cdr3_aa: CASSLSGTSGLRNEQYF

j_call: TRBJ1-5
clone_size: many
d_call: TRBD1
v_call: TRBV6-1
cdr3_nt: TGTGCCAGCAGTGGGGGACAGGGCAATCAGCCCCAGCATTTT
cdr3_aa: CASSGGQGNQPQHF

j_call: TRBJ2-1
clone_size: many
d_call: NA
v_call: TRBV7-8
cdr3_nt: TGTGCCAGCAGCTTATCCTTGAATGAGCAGTTCTTC
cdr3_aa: CASSLSLNEQFF

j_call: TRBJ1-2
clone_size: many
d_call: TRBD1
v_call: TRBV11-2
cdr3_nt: TGTGCCAGCAGCGTGGGCCCCCGGGACAGGGGGCGAGCAACCGATGGCTACACCTTC
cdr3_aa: CASSVGPRDRGRATDGYTF

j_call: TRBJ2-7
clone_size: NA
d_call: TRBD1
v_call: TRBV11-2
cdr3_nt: TGTGCCAGCAGCTCGGGACAGGGGACCTACGAGCAGTACTTC
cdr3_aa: CASSSGQGTYEQYF

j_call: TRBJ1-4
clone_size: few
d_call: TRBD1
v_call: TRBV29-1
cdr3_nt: TGCAGCGTACAACTCCCGACAGGGGCTAATGAAAAACTGTTTTTT
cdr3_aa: CSVQLPTGANEKLFF

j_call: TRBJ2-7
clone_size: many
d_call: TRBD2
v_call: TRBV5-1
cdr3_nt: TGCGCCAGCTCGGGGGGATCCCTCGGGGACGAGCAGTACTTC
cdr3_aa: CASSGGSLGDEQYF

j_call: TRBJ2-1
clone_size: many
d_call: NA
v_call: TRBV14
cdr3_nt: TGTGCCAGCAGCCCGCTTTCAAGCGGCAATGAGCAGTTCTTC
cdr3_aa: CASSPLSSGNEQFF